This T cell receptor (beta chain) was identified during a study of T cells in pancreatic ductal adenocarcinoma (dated by TCRdb to 2016 to 2017). Regarding the study in general: The work assessed suppressive cells as well as CD8+ T cells infiltrating resected pancreatic ductal adenocarcinoma, measuring their numbers, locations, and properties, in order to shed light on the adaptive T-cell response that occurs naturally.

Selected pancreatic ductal adenocarcinoma patients had undergone surgery without neoadjuvant therapy. Peripheral blood was collected in heparin tubes, and PBMCs were isolated by histopaque density gradient and cryopreserved in roughly 9.7% DMSO. Using the DNeasy Blood and Tissue Kit along with Proteinase K and RNase treatment, genomic DNA was extracted from over 5 PBMC specimens and roughly nine flash-frozen tumor specimens. The paper's findings and limits, for the study overall: Because inoperable disease is present at presentation in most pancreatic cancer patients, the resected cohort was biased toward the minority with early-stage disease. Because tumors are enriched in CD45RO+ effector T cells rather than naive T cells, which biases toward lower diversity, comparisons of clonality between tumor and blood may be biased. More total productive templates and around 8-fold more unique clonotypes were found in blood samples than in tumor samples. No significant difference in T-cell clonality was found between tumor and blood, with mean clonality of about 0.12 in tumors and 0.072 in blood.

From its cysteine to its phenylalanine, the CDR3 spans 11 amino acids. Only the CDR3 portion is preserved as DNA: 33 bases, with reading frame beginning at the first base. From a lookup of the germline V gene (reference sequence), CDR1 and CDR2 are MNHNY and SVGAGI. V loses 3 bases of germline sequence and J loses 3 bases, and the interval between the two ends is 3 bases. TCR beta CDR3 regions were amplified from genomic DNA using the immunoSEQ hsTCRB kit. High-throughput TRB CDR3 sequencing was performed on an Illumina HiSeq system. As for how the authors treated the data: The immunoSEQ software was used to analyze sequencing reads, and nonproductive sequences containing premature stops or frame-shifts were excluded. Clonality of the repertoire was calculated as one minus Shannon entropy normalized by log2 of the number of unique productive sequences. Entries here come from immuneACCESS through TCRdb and include only in-frame sequences with V and J called. Some clones fail to appear in such tables; in the studies checked, an unresolved V gene covers under half of the shortfall, and the cause of the remainder is unknown. The D gene and trimming were derived from the DNA, and the V and J assignments and clone size from that table. A total of 100,000 or so clones appear in this sample, 90% to 95% of them only once. Clones ranked in the top ten supply roughly 3.1% of the sample.

Remarks on this clone: This clone's antigen is unknown. The record has no base qualities; no much larger clone is one base away.

The TCR comes from a human donor with pancreatic ductal adenocarcinoma. The sequencing input was PBMCs. The receptor chain draws on TRBV6-6 and TRBJ2-7; no confident D gene assignment can be made. The nucleotides read TGTGCCAGCAGTTATATCTACGAGCAGTACTTC. It translates to CASSYIYEQYF.